This TCR beta chain was documented in a study of blood T cells in healthy people across ages. The study, taken as a whole, reports: With donor CMV status unknown, expanded clonotype changes were possibly confounded.

This clonotype was seen only a few times. The antigen remains undetermined. The CDR3 extends over 15 amino acids. Looked up from germline, CDR1 is MRHNA and CDR2 is SNTAGT. The V and J ends lost 2 bases and 8 bases respectively, with 16 bases between them. With a J-beta primer mix and a sample-barcoded 5' primer, a second PCR ran roughly 6 to 11 cycles. Each cDNA molecule was tagged by a template-switch adaptor with 12 random nucleotides. Via MiXCR, TCRdb re-called the 5' RACE reads, giving one row per CDR3 protein. The sample carries fewer than 800,000 distinct CDR3 sequences, approximately 25% recorded once. The donors, aged 6 to 90, were healthy Caucasians from Russia. The data also belong to a second study, concerning T cells of mothers and their children. That investigation notes: The authors identified no persistent microchimeric T cell clones.

This TCR was recovered from a boy between 10 and 17 years old in good health. Sequencing used blood. The genes are TRBV6-4 and TRBJ2-1; possibly TRBD1 for D (6 bases). The CDR3: CASSDPLQGRHEQFF. CDR3 DNA sequence: TGTGCCAGCAGTGACCCCCTACAGGGTCGTCATGAGCAGTTCTTC.